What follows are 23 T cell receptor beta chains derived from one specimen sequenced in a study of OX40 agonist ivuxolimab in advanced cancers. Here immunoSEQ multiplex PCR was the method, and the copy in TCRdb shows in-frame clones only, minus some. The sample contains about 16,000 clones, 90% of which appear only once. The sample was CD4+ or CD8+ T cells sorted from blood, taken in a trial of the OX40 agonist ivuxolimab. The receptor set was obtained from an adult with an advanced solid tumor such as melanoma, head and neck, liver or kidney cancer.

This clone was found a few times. CDR3 DNA sequence: TGTGCCAGCAGTGAGGTTAGCGGGCGCTACGAGCAGTACTTC. Translation: CASSEVSGRYEQYF. The chain employs TRBV27 and TRBJ2-7; 7 nucleotides align to TRBD2. Unmatched junction bases numbered 7, after V lost 5 bases and J lost 3 bases. The CDR3 is 14 residues long. In germline, CDR1 is MNHEY, CDR2 SMNVEV (reference sequence).

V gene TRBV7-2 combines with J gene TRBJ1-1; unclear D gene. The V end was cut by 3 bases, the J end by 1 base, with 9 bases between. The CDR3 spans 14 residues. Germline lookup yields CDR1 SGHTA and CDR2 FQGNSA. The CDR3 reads CASSLGLGNTEAFF. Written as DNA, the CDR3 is TGTGCCAGCAGCTTGGGTTTAGGGAACACTGAAGCTTTCTTT.

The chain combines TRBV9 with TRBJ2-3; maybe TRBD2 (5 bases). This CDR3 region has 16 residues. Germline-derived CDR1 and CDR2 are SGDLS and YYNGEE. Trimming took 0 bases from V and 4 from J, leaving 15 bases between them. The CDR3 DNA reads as TGTGCCAGCAGCGTAGGGTTGGGAGCGGCGGCAGATACGCAGTATTTT. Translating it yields CASSVGLGAAADTQYF.

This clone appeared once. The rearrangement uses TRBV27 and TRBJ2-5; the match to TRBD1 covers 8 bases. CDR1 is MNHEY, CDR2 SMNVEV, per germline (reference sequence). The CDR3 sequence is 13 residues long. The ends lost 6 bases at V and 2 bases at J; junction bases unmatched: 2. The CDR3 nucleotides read TGTGCCAGCAGAGGACAGGGACAAGAGACCCAGTACTTC. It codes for CASRGQGQETQYF.

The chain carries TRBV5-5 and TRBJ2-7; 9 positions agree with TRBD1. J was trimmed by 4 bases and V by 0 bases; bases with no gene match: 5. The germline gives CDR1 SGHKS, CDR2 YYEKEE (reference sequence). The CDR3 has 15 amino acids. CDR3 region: CASSLGTGARYEQYF. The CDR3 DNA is TGTGCCAGCAGCTTGGGGACAGGGGCCCGGTACGAGCAGTACTTC.

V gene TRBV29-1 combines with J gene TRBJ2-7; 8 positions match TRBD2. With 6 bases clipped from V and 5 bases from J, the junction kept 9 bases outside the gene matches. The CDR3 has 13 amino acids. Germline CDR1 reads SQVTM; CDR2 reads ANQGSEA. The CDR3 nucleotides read TGCAGCGTCGGTACGCGGGAGGTCCACGAGCAGTACTTC. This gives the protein CSVGTREVHEQYF.

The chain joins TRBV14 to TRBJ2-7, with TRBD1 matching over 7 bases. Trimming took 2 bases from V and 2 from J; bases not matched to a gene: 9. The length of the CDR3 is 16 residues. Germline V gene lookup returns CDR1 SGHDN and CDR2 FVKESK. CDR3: CASSQYTGQLTYEQYF. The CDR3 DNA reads TGTGCCAGCAGCCAATACACGGGACAGCTAACCTACGAGCAGTACTTC.

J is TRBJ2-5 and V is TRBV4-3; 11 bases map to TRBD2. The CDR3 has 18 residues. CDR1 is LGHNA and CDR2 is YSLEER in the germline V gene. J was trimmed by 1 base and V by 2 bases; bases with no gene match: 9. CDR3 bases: TGCGCCAGCAGCCAATCACCTACGGGGACTAGCGGCCAAGAGACCCAGTACTTC. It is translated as CASSQSPTGTSGQETQYF.

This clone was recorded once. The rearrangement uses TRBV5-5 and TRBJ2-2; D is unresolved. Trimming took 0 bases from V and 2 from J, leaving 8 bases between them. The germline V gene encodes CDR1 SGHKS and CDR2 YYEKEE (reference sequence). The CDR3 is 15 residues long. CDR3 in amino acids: CASSLGPGNTGELFF. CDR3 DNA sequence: TGTGCCAGCAGCTTGGGGCCGGGCAACACCGGGGAGCTGTTTTTT.

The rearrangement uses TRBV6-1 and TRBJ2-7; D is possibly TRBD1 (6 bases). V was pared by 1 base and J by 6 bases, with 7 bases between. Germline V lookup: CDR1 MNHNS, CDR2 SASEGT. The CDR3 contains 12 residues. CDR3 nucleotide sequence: TGTGCCAGCAGTGAAGGAGGGGGCGAGCAGTACTTC. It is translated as CASSEGGGEQYF.

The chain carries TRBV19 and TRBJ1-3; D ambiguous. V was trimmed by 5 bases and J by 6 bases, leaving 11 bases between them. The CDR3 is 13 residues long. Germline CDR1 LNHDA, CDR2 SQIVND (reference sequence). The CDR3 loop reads CASSEGSVNTIYF. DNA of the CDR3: TGTGCCAGTAGTGAGGGATCAGTAAACACCATATATTTT.

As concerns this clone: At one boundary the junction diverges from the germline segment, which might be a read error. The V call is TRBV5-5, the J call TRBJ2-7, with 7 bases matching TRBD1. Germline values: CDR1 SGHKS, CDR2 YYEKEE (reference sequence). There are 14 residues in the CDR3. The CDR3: CASSQGQRSYEQYF. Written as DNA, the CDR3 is TGCGCCAGCAGCCAGGGACAGCGATCCTACGAGCAGTACTTC.

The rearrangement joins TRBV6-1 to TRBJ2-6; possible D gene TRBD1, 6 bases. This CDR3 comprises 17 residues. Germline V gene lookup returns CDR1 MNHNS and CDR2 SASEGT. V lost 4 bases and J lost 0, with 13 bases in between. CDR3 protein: CASSVQGPLSGANVLTF. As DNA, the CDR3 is TGTGCCAGCAGTGTACAGGGTCCACTCTCTGGGGCCAACGTCCTGACTTTC.

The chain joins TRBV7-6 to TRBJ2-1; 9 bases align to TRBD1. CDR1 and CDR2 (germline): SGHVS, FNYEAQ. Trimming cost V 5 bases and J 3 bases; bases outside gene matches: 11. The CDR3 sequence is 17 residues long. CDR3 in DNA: TGTGCCAGCAGCGGACCCGGGACAGGGACGGGCTACAATGAGCAGTTCTTC. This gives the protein CASSGPGTGTGYNEQFF.

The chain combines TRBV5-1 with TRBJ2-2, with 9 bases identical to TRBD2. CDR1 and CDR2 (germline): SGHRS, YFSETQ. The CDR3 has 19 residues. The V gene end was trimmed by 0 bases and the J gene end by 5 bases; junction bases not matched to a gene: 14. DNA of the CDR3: TGCGCCAGCAGCTTGGGGGGGCGGGAGGGCATCGGTAGGACCGGGGAGCTGTTTTTT. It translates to CASSLGGREGIGRTGELFF.

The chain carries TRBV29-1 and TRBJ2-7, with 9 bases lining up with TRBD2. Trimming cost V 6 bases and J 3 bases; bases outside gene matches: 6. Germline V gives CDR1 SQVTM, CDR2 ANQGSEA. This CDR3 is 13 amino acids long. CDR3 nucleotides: TGCAGCGTGCGGGATAGCGGGAGCTACGAGCAGTACTTC. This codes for CSVRDSGSYEQYF.

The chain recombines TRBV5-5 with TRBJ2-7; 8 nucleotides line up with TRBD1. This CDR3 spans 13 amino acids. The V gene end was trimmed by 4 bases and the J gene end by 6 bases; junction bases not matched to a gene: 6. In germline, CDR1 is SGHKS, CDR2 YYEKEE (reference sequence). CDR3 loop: CASSPIDRGEQYF. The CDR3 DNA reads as TGTGCCAGCAGCCCCATAGACAGGGGCGAGCAGTACTTC.

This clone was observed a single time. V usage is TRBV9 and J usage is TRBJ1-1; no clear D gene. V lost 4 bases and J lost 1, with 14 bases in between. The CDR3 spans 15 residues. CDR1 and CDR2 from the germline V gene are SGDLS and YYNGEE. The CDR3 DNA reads TGTGCCAGCAGCCCACGCGGCAACCAGAACACTGAAGCTTTCTTT. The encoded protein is CASSPRGNQNTEAFF.

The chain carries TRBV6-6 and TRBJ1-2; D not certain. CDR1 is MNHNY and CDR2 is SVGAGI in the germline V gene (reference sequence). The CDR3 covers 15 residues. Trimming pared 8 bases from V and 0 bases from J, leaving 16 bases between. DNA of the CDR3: TGTGCCAGCCACGAGCATACCGGGACTAACTATGGCTACACCTTC. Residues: CASHEHTGTNYGYTF.

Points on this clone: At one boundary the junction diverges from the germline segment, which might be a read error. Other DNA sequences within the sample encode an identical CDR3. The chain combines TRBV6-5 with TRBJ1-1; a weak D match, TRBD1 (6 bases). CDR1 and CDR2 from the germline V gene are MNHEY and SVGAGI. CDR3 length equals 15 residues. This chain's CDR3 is CASSYEQGMNTEAFF. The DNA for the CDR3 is TGTGCCAGCAGTTATGAACAGGGAATGAACACTGAAGCCTTCTTT.

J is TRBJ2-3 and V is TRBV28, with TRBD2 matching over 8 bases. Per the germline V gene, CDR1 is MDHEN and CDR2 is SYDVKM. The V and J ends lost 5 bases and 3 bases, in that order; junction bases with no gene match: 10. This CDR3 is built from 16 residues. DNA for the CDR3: TGTGCCAGCAGTGGGGGAGCGGGAGATTGGACAGATACGCAGTATTTT. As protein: CASSGGAGDWTDTQYF. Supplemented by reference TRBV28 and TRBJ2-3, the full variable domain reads DVKVTQSSRYLVKRTGEKVFLECVQDMDHENMFWYRQDPGLGLRLIYFSYDVKMKEKGDIPEGYSVSREKKERFSLILESASTNQTSMYLCASSGGAGDWTDTQYFGPGTRLTVL.

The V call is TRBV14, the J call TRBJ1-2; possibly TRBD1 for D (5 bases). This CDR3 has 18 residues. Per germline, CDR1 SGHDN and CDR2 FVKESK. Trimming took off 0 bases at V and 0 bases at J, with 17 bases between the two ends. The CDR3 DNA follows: TGTGCCAGCAGCCAAGATGGTTGGGGCCCGACGACTAACTATGGCTACACCTTC. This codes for CASSQDGWGPTTNYGYTF.

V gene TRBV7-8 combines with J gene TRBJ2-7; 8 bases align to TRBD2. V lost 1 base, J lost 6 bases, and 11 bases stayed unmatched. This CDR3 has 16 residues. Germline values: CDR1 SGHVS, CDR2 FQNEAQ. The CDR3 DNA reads TGTGCCAGCAGCTTAGGACCGGGACTAGGTGATTCCGAGCAGTACTTC. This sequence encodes CASSLGPGLGDSEQYF.